Below are 30 T cell receptor beta chains sequenced from a single sample in a study of T-cell reconstitution after alpha-beta-depleted transplantation in children. The library targeted TCRbeta and was prepared with unique molecular identifiers. TCRdb ran MiXCR on the PCR reads and lists one entry per CDR3 protein. The sample lists fewer than 400,000 distinct CDR3 sequences; 23% were seen once. Sequencing used PBMCs, mostly from graft donor cells, obtained 180 days after TCRalphabeta/CD19-depleted stem cell transplant. The receptors originated from a male patient aged 10-17 years who had a stem cell transplant for acute lymphoblastic leukemia, so the T cells may come from the graft donor.

This clonotype was recorded a few times. The chain joins TRBV5-1 to TRBJ2-7, with 12 nucleotides matching TRBD2. The CDR3 has 16 residues. The trim removed 3 bases at V and 3 bases at J, leaving 7 bases unmatched. Germline CDR1 reads SGHRS; CDR2 reads YFSETQ. CDR3 nucleotides: TGCGCCAGCAGCTCACGGACTAGCGGGAAGAGCTACGAGCAGTACTTC. Amino acid sequence: CASSSRTSGKSYEQYF.

This clonotype was observed many times. The gene calls are TRBV12-3 or TRBV12-4 and TRBJ2-7, with TRBD2 as a possible D gene (6 bases). Trimming pared 7 bases from V and 1 base from J, leaving 14 bases between. The CDR3 consists of 14 residues. CDR3: CASIAGWGSYEQYF. As DNA, the CDR3 is TGTGCCAGCATCGCGGGATGGGGGTCCTACGAGCAGTACTTC.

The chain recombines TRBV7-9 with TRBJ2-2; D is ambiguous. The CDR3 is 14 residues long. V was shortened by 3 bases and J by 1 base, with 6 bases between the two germline ends. CDR1 is SEHNR, CDR2 FQNEAQ, per germline (reference sequence). This chain's CDR3 is CASSFEQNTGELFF. The DNA of the CDR3 is TGTGCCAGCAGCTTCGAACAGAACACCGGGGAGCTGTTTTTT.

This clonotype showed up just a few times. The chain combines TRBV10-1 with TRBJ1-1; D gene uncertain. The CDR3 runs to 12 residues. V was trimmed by 2 bases and J by 8 bases, leaving 9 bases between them. CDR1 WNHNN and CDR2 SYGVQD come from the germline V gene (reference sequence). DNA for the CDR3: TGCGCCAGCAGTGAGGGGTGGGGAGAAGCTTTCTTT. Protein sequence: CASSEGWGEAFF.

Only a few counts were recorded for this clonotype. The chain recombines TRBV5-1 with TRBJ2-3, with D tentatively TRBD1 (6 bases). Trimming stripped 5 bases from V and 3 bases from J, with 13 bases between. The V gene's germline CDR1 is SGHRS and CDR2 YFSETQ. This CDR3 spans 14 amino acids. The CDR3 DNA reads TGCGCCAGCAGGACGGGACAATCGACAGATACGCAGTATTTT. It encodes CASRTGQSTDTQYF.

J is TRBJ2-1 and V is TRBV7-2; D is undetermined. The CDR3 is made up of 15 amino acids. Germline assignment: CDR1 SGHTA and CDR2 FQGNSA. V was trimmed by 5 bases and J by 2 bases, leaving 13 bases between them. The CDR3 is CASSPNSVTYNEQFF. CDR3 coding DNA: TGTGCCAGCAGCCCAAACAGCGTAACCTACAATGAGCAGTTCTTC.

This clonotype was counted only a few times. The chain carries TRBV12-3 or TRBV12-4 and TRBJ2-4; tentatively, D is TRBD2 (6 bases). The CDR3 totals 16 residues. V was trimmed by 1 base and J by 0 bases, leaving 10 bases between them. The CDR3, as DNA: TGTGCCAGCAGTTTAGTAGGAGGGCTAGCCAAAAACATTCAGTACTTC. It encodes CASSLVGGLAKNIQYF.

This clonotype was counted many times. The chain has TRBV5-1 and TRBJ2-7; 10 bases map to TRBD2. CDR1 is SGHRS, CDR2 YFSETQ, per germline. Trimming cost V 2 bases and J 0 bases; bases outside gene matches: 17. This CDR3 region has 20 residues. CDR3 loop: CASSFSPKLELAGNSYEQYF. For the CDR3, the DNA is TGCGCCAGCAGCTTTTCGCCGAAGTTGGAACTAGCGGGAAACTCCTACGAGCAGTACTTC.

The chain couples TRBV12-3 or TRBV12-4 to TRBJ2-1; the D gene is possibly TRBD2 (6 bases). Between the trimmed V and J ends, which lost 2 bases and 3 bases, there was a span of 11 bases. CDR3 size: 15 residues. DNA of the CDR3: TGTGCCAGCAGTTTATGGGGGACTGGCTACAATGAGCAGTTCTTC. Its translation is CASSLWGTGYNEQFF.

This clonotype turned up a few times. The DNA of the CDR3 is TGTGCCAGCTCAGCTACAGGGGGCGATCAGCCCCAGCATTTT. Protein sequence: CASSATGGDQPQHF. The chain has TRBV18 and TRBJ1-5, with 9 bases aligning to TRBD1. Germline CDR1 KGHSH, CDR2 LQKENI. V trimming: 5 bases; J trimming: 5 bases; junction bases outside the gene matches: 4. There are 14 residues in the CDR3.

The genes are TRBV11-2 and TRBJ2-7; 11 bases agree with TRBD2. V shed 0 bases and J 2 bases; nucleotides not matched to a gene: 6. Looked up from germline, CDR1 is SGHAT and CDR2 is FQNNGV. The CDR3 length is 17 residues. The CDR3 is CASSLEGLAGGPYEQYF. DNA of the CDR3: TGTGCCAGCAGCTTAGAGGGGCTAGCGGGAGGTCCCTACGAGCAGTACTTC.

This clonotype turned up a few times. This chain uses TRBV5-1 with TRBJ2-3; D is unclear. The ends were cut back, 1 base at V and 3 bases at J, with 21 bases in the middle. The germline V gene encodes CDR1 SGHRS and CDR2 YFSETQ. The CDR3 contains 18 residues. The CDR3 coding sequence is TGCGCCAGCAGCTTGCGCGCTGGGATCCCGACTCGTACAGATACGCAGTATTTT. Protein sequence: CASSLRAGIPTRTDTQYF.

This clonotype was counted between two and nine times. This rearrangement joins TRBV4-1 to TRBJ2-7, with TRBD1 matching 8 bases. Losses at the gene ends were 2 bases for V and 6 bases for J; bases not matched to a gene: 9. Per the germline V gene, CDR1 is MGHRA and CDR2 is YSYEKL. The CDR3 runs to 15 residues. The CDR3 here is CASSQWGQGASEQYF. The CDR3 DNA is TGCGCCAGCAGCCAATGGGGCCAGGGGGCGAGCGAGCAGTACTTC.

This clonotype has just a few counts. V gene TRBV18 combines with J gene TRBJ1-3, with TRBD1 as a possible D gene (6 bases). The CDR3 loop spans 17 amino acids. Germline V gives CDR1 KGHSH, CDR2 LQKENI. The V gene lost 4 bases and the J gene lost 0 bases, with 16 bases spanning the gap. CDR3 DNA sequence: TGTGCCAGCTCACGGTCACAGGGACACCCCTCTGGAAACACCATATATTTT. Its protein is CASSRSQGHPSGNTIYF.

The chain uses TRBV14 and TRBJ2-1, with TRBD2 matching 10 bases. The CDR3 runs 13 residues. In germline, CDR1 is SGHDN, CDR2 FVKESK. Unmatched junction bases numbered 5, after V lost 4 bases and J lost 11 bases. The CDR3, as DNA: TGTGCCAGCAGCCTGAGCGGGAGGGCCAAGCAGTTCTTC. Protein product: CASSLSGRAKQFF.

This chain links TRBV27 with TRBJ1-1, with TRBD1 matching over 8 bases. Germline V gene lookup returns CDR1 MNHEY and CDR2 SMNVEV (reference sequence). The CDR3 contains 13 residues. Trimming at V came to 3 bases and at J to 10 bases, leaving 7 bases not matched to a gene. In nucleotides, the CDR3 is TGTGCCAGCAGTTTCCCAGGGGGCGAGGGAGCTTTCTTT. Translated, it gives CASSFPGGEGAFF.

The V call is TRBV28, the J call TRBJ2-4, with D unclear. CDR1 is MDHEN, CDR2 SYDVKM, per germline. V was trimmed by 5 bases and J by 6 bases, leaving 17 bases between them. This CDR3 contains 15 residues. The CDR3 is CASSPRGRLINIQYF. The DNA for the CDR3 is TGTGCCAGCAGTCCTAGAGGAAGACTTATAAACATTCAGTACTTC.

This clonotype was observed a few times. This rearrangement joins TRBV28 to TRBJ1-1, with TRBD1 matching 8 bases. This CDR3 has 16 residues. The germline V gene has CDR1 MDHEN and CDR2 SYDVKM. V lost 4 bases to trimming and J lost 3 bases; unmatched junction nucleotides: 10. CDR3 protein: CASSSPSTGEDTEAFF. The DNA of the CDR3 is TGTGCCAGCAGTTCGCCGTCGACAGGGGAGGACACTGAAGCTTTCTTT.

The rearrangement joins TRBV12-3 or TRBV12-4 to TRBJ2-5; D is tentatively TRBD1 or TRBD2 (7 bases each). The CDR3 is 16 amino acids. V gave up 4 bases and J gave up 2 bases, with 17 bases separating them. CDR3 region: CASSSFRGGKQETQYF. The CDR3, as DNA: TGTGCCAGCAGTTCCTTCAGGGGGGGAAAACAAGAGACCCAGTACTTC.

Only a few counts were recorded for this clonotype. This chain connects TRBV20-1 to TRBJ1-5, with D possibly being TRBD1 (6 bases). Per germline, CDR1 DFQATT and CDR2 SNEGSKA (reference sequence). The CDR3 loop spans 13 amino acids. CDR3: CSGKGGTNQPQHF. The CDR3 DNA sequence: TGCAGCGGGAAGGGGGGGACTAATCAGCCCCAGCATTTT.

This clonotype has more than one count but fewer than ten. The V gene is TRBV3-1, the J gene TRBJ2-3; D remains unclear. V shed 2 bases and J shed 2 bases, with 5 bases lying between them. The CDR3 consists of 13 residues. The germline CDR1 and CDR2 sequences are LGHDT and YNNKEL (reference sequence). The CDR3 region has the DNA TGTGCCAGCAGCCAAAGGACCACAGATACGCAGTATTTT. Translated, it gives CASSQRTTDTQYF.

The rearrangement links TRBV7-3 to TRBJ2-5, with D perhaps matching TRBD2 (5 bases). Trimming stripped 2 bases from V and 5 bases from J, with 12 bases between. Per the germline V gene, CDR1 is SGHTA and CDR2 is FQGTGA. The CDR3 has 14 amino acids. CDR3 loop: CASSLVSGLETQYF. DNA of the CDR3: TGTGCCAGCAGCTTAGTCTCCGGACTCGAGACCCAGTACTTC.

There are a few counts of this clonotype. This chain joins TRBV20-1 and TRBJ2-2; no clear D. The CDR3 consists of 14 residues. V was cut by 4 bases and J by 7 bases, with 16 bases left in between. Germline V gene sequence: CDR1 DFQATT, CDR2 SNEGSKA (reference sequence). The CDR3 loop is CSANSRLRRGELFF. CDR3 nucleotide sequence: TGCAGTGCTAACTCGAGACTCCGACGCGGGGAGCTGTTTTTT.

CDR3 DNA sequence: TGTGCCAGCAGCTTGGCAGGGGGGCGTAATTCACCCCTCCACTTT. Residues: CASSLAGGRNSPLHF. The chain uses TRBV5-5 and TRBJ1-6; 7 bases align to TRBD1. CDR1 is SGHKS and CDR2 is YYEKEE in the germline V gene (reference sequence). This CDR3 is 15 amino acids long. Trimming took 0 bases from V and 6 from J; bases not matched to a gene: 3. The full variable domain, in which reference TRBV5-5 and TRBJ1-6 provide the parts outside the CDR3, is DAGVTQSPTHLIKTRGQQVTLRCSPISGHKSVSWYQQVLGQGPQFIFQYYEKEERGRGNFPDRFSARQFPNYSSELNVNALLLGDSALYLCASSLAGGRNSPLHFGNGTRLTVT.

The V and J genes are TRBV11-1 and TRBJ2-1, with 7 positions matching TRBD2. Trimming at V came to 3 bases and at J to 6 bases, leaving 17 bases not matched to a gene. The CDR3 loop spans 18 amino acids. Germline CDR1 reads SGHAT; CDR2 reads FQDESV (reference sequence). CDR3 in amino acids: CASSLGRTRDRGVNEQFF. The CDR3 DNA follows: TGTGCCAGCAGCTTGGGACGGACTAGAGACAGAGGGGTCAATGAGCAGTTCTTC.

The chain recombines TRBV6-1 with TRBJ2-2; a possible D gene is TRBD1 (6 bases). The CDR3 totals 17 residues. Germline V gene sequence: CDR1 MNHNS, CDR2 SASEGT. The V gene lost 4 bases and the J gene lost 1 base, with 16 bases spanning the gap. This CDR3 is CASSVYRTVLNTGELFF. The CDR3 DNA sequence: TGTGCCAGCAGTGTGTACCGGACAGTTCTGAACACCGGGGAGCTGTTTTTT.

This clonotype was counted between two and nine times. The chain joins TRBV7-2 to TRBJ2-7; D is possibly TRBD2 (6 bases). V lost 0 bases to trimming and J lost 0 bases, with 12 bases between them. The CDR3 has 16 amino acids. Germline CDR1 and CDR2: SGHTA and FQGNSA. The CDR3 sequence is CASSLALSGGSYEQYF. CDR3 bases: TGTGCCAGCAGCTTAGCGCTTAGCGGAGGCTCCTACGAGCAGTACTTC.

This chain connects TRBV20-1 to TRBJ2-1; 10 nucleotides align to TRBD1. Per germline, CDR1 DFQATT and CDR2 SNEGSKA (reference sequence). The length of the CDR3 is 18 residues. The junction had 10 bases not matched to a gene; V was cut back by 2 bases and J by 0 bases. CDR3 loop: CSARPGQGPISSYNEQFF. CDR3 DNA sequence: TGCAGTGCTAGACCGGGACAGGGGCCTATCAGCTCCTACAATGAGCAGTTCTTC.

V and J are TRBV12-3 or TRBV12-4 and TRBJ2-2; D is undetermined. Trimming shortened V by 5 bases and J by 1 base, and 17 bases separated the two germline ends. The CDR3 contains 17 residues. This CDR3 reads CASSPPGQLVNTGELFF. Written as DNA, the CDR3 is TGTGCCAGCAGTCCCCCGGGTCAGCTCGTGAACACCGGGGAGCTGTTTTTT.

This clonotype was seen only a few times. The chain couples TRBV5-5 to TRBJ2-7; 9 bases match TRBD2. V lost 4 bases, J lost 7 bases, and 15 bases stayed unmatched. From germline, CDR1 is SGHKS and CDR2 YYEKEE (reference sequence). The CDR3 contains 16 residues. The CDR3 sequence is CASSRFGLAGFGEQYF. CDR3 sequence (DNA): TGTGCCAGCAGCCGTTTTGGCCTAGCGGGGTTCGGGGAGCAGTACTTC.